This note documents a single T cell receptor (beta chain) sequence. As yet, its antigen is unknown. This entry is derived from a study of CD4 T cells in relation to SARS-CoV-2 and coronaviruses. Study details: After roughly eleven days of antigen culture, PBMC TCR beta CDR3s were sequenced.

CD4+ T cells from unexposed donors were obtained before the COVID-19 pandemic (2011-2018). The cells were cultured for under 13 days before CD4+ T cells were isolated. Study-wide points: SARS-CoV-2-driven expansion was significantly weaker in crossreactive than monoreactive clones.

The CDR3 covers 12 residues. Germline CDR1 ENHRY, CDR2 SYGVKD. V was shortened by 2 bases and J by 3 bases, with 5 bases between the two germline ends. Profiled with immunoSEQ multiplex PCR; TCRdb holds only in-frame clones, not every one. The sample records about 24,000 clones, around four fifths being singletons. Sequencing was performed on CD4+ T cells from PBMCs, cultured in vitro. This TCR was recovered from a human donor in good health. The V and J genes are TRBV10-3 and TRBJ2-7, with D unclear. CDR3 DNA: TGTGCCATCAGTGAGGAAGGCTACGAGCAGTACTTC. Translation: CAISEEGYEQYF.